This entry features one T cell receptor beta chain sequence. What it binds is not known. The CDR3 extends over 15 amino acids. V shed 5 bases and J shed 0 bases, with 13 bases lying between them. Germline V gene sequence: CDR1 SNHLY, CDR2 FYNNEI. Construction of TCR beta libraries relied on iRepertoire HTBI primers and on Arm-PCR targeting CDR3 regions. Via MiXCR, TCRdb re-called the multiplex PCR reads, giving one row per CDR3 protein. The sample shows some 450,000 distinct CDR3 sequences, around 20% of them seen only once. The data were obtained in a study of regulatory T cells in long-lasting Graves disease. Overall study: Patients met the persistent Graves' disease definition after over 5 years of antithyroid drugs with positive TSH receptor antibodies. Study outcomes and limitations: Persistent patients shared more public clonotypes (approximately 2,900) than new patients (more than 900). TRBV28, TRBJ1-2 and TRBJ2-5 emerged as the favored segments in persistent disease.

Described time point: persistent/refractory GD, antithyroid drugs over 5 years with positive TRAb. RNA isolated from PBMCs was used to make the TCR library. Each patient gave roughly 9.2 milliliters of EDTA-anticoagulated peripheral blood. The material was peripheral blood mononuclear cells (PBMCs), obtained when the disease was refractory, from a patient treated with antithyroid drugs. This chain joins TRBV2 and TRBJ2-5; D might be TRBD1 (6 bases). This receptor was obtained from a female donor with Graves disease. This CDR3 reads CASSYSPGDQETQYF. CDR3 nucleotide sequence: TGTGCCAGCAGTTACTCGCCAGGGGACCAAGAGACCCAGTACTTC.